The 30 T cell receptor beta chains given below trace back to one sample, sequenced in a study of metastatic and nonmetastatic thyroid tumors. Via MiXCR, TCRdb re-called the PCR reads. Of 15,000 to 20,000 clones listed, about 24% are singletons. Before thyroid surgery, none of the patients had received any treatment. The specimen was adjacent normal tissue. The origin of the receptors is a female donor with papillary thyroid cancer or a benign thyroid nodule (not recorded which). Some clones in this sample may be carry-over from other donors' samples.

Turning to this clone: Relative to the germline gene, one junction end is altered; a read error may explain this. V usage is TRBV7-6 and J usage is TRBJ2-2; 7 bases match TRBD1. Looked up from germline, CDR1 is SGHVS and CDR2 is FNYEAQ. The CDR3 has 17 amino acids. DNA of the CDR3: TGTGCCAGCATCTTACCCCGACAGGGTATTAACACCGGGGAGCTGTTTTTT. This translates into CASILPRQGINTGELFF.

This clone was counted a single time. V usage is TRBV18 and J usage is TRBJ2-1; possibly TRBD2 for D (5 bases). Looked up from germline, CDR1 is KGHSH and CDR2 is LQKENI. CDR3 size: 14 residues. V lost 6 bases and J 7 bases, leaving 16 bases between the germline ends. CDR3 nucleotides: TGTGCCAGCTCCCTGGCGGGCGTGATGAATGAGCAGTTCTTC. Translating gives CASSLAGVMNEQFF.

This clone showed up many times. The CDR3 sequence: CASSPYRAGELFF. Here the CDR3 DNA reads TGTGCCAGCTCACCTTACAGGGCCGGGGAGCTGTTTTTT. This rearrangement joins TRBV18 to TRBJ2-2, with D perhaps TRBD1 (6 bases). CDR1 is KGHSH, CDR2 LQKENI, per germline. V gave up 3 bases and J gave up 6 bases, with 8 bases separating them. This CDR3 contains 13 residues.

This clone occurred a few times. The chain couples TRBV28 to TRBJ1-1; D is perhaps TRBD1 (5 bases). The CDR3 is made up of 12 amino acids. Trimming removed 5 bases from V and 9 bases from J, with 13 bases in between. The germline gives CDR1 MDHEN, CDR2 SYDVKM. This CDR3 is CASSPPRGKAFF. In DNA form, the CDR3 reads TGTGCCAGCAGTCCCCCGAGGGGCAAAGCTTTCTTT.

This clone was found many times. The genes are TRBV2 and TRBJ2-3; D call uncertain. Trimming took off 5 bases at V and 1 base at J, with 4 bases between the two ends. Per the germline V gene, CDR1 is SNHLY and CDR2 is FYNNEI. The CDR3 is 12 amino acids. CDR3 protein: CASSSGTDTQYF. In nucleotides, the CDR3 is TGTGCCAGCAGTAGCGGCACAGATACGCAGTATTTT.

This clone was detected ten times or more. The chain recombines TRBV20-1 with TRBJ1-4, with D maybe TRBD1 (5 bases). Deletions cut 7 bases from V and 3 bases from J, with 18 bases between. Germline CDR1 is DFQATT and CDR2 is SNEGSKA (reference sequence). The CDR3 spans 15 residues. The CDR3 DNA follows: TGCAGTGTTACCCCCGGGACGAGAGCTAATGAAAAACTGTTTTTT. Encoded protein: CSVTPGTRANEKLFF.

The V and J genes are TRBV6-2 or TRBV6-3 and TRBJ1-2; D is unresolved. Germline V lookup: CDR1 MNHEY, CDR2 SVGEGT. The CDR3 loop spans 13 amino acids. V was cut by 8 bases and J by 2 bases, with 12 bases left in between. CDR3: CASLREENYGYTF. Here the CDR3 DNA reads TGTGCCAGCCTCAGAGAAGAGAACTATGGCTACACCTTC.

By proportion, this clone is medium-sized. The chain recombines TRBV27 with TRBJ2-2, with D possibly TRBD2 on 5 matching bases. Trimming stripped 7 bases from V and 1 base from J, with 13 bases between. This CDR3 has 15 residues. CDR1 and CDR2 (germline): MNHEY, SMNVEV (reference sequence). The CDR3 loop reads CASKLPAGNTGELFF. In DNA, the CDR3 is TGTGCCAGCAAACTACCGGCGGGGAACACCGGGGAGCTGTTTTTT.

The rearrangement links TRBV15 to TRBJ1-2; tentatively, D is TRBD1 (5 bases). V lost 5 bases and J 13 bases, leaving 26 bases between the germline ends. The length of the CDR3 is 15 residues. Germline V gene lookup returns CDR1 LNHNV and CDR2 YYDKDF (reference sequence). The CDR3 coding sequence is TGTGCCACCAGCCCACACTTAATTGGGGGACGATACGCCACCTTC. Translation gives CATSPHLIGGRYATF. The full variable domain, in which reference TRBV15 and TRBJ1-2 provide the parts outside the CDR3, is DAMVIQNPRYQVTQFGKPVTLSCSQTLNHNVMYWYQQKSSQAPKLLFHYYDKDFNNEADTPDNFQSRRPNTSFCFLDIRSPGLGDTAMYLCATSPHLIGGRYATFGSGTRLTVV.

This clone counts as medium-sized. This chain uses TRBV10-2 with TRBJ2-1, with D possibly being TRBD1 (6 bases). Germline assignment: CDR1 WSHSY and CDR2 SAAADI. The CDR3 totals 13 residues. The DNA for the CDR3 is TGCGTCTCGGGGCACCAGGGGTACAATGAGCAGTTCTTC. Translating gives CVSGHQGYNEQFF.

This clone is labeled medium-sized (0.01 to 0.1%). V is TRBV6-1 and J is TRBJ1-2, with D hard to call. Looked up from germline, CDR1 is MNHNS and CDR2 is SASEGT. CDR3 size: 13 residues. The V end was cut by 3 bases, the J end by 7 bases, with 12 bases between. The CDR3 DNA follows: TGTGCCAGCAGTGACCTACAGACCCTTGGCTACACCTTC. Protein: CASSDLQTLGYTF.

Remarks on this clone: A read error may produce the germline difference seen at one junction end. The chain joins TRBV20-1 to TRBJ2-2, with a weak D call TRBD2 (5 bases). Germline CDR1 DFQATT, CDR2 SNEGSKA (reference sequence). CDR3 length: 14 residues. CDR3 nucleotide sequence: TGCAGTGCTATAGAGGGCTCCCACACCGTGGAGCTGTTTTTT. It specifies CSAIEGSHTVELFF.

At least ten counts were recorded for this clone. The chain links TRBV7-2 to TRBJ2-7, with 8 bases identical to TRBD1. The germline V gene encodes CDR1 SGHTA and CDR2 FQGNSA. The CDR3 contains 15 residues. V trimming: 5 bases; J trimming: 2 bases; junction bases outside the gene matches: 8. CDR3 region: CASSISGTGAYEQYF. DNA of the CDR3: TGTGCCAGCAGCATCTCCGGGACAGGAGCCTACGAGCAGTACTTC.

This clone is medium-sized by share. An end of the junction does not agree with germline; a read error may underlie this. The rearrangement uses TRBV6-5 and TRBJ2-7; TRBD1 agrees at 8 bases. CDR1 and CDR2 from the germline V gene are MNHEY and SVGAGI. CDR3 length equals 10 residues. The CDR3 sequence is CASSYGTGGF. The CDR3 DNA is TGTGCCAGCAGTTACGGGACAGGAGGCTTC.

This rearrangement joins TRBV7-9 to TRBJ2-7; 8 nucleotides agree with TRBD2. Germline-derived CDR1 and CDR2 are SEHNR and FQNEAQ (reference sequence). V gave up 5 bases and J gave up 4 bases; unmatched junction bases: 7. The CDR3 runs 14 residues. The CDR3 coding sequence is TGTGCCAGCAGCCCCCTGGCTAGCGGGTACGAGCAGTACTTC. Residues: CASSPLASGYEQYF.

For this clone: The junction shows a germline mismatch at one end, possibly a read error. This sequence joins TRBV6-2 or TRBV6-3 and TRBJ1-2, with TRBD1 as a possible D gene (6 bases). The germline gives CDR1 MNHEY, CDR2 SVGEGT. The CDR3 length is 13 residues. The CDR3: CASGYWTAYGYTF. Here the CDR3 DNA reads TGTGCCAGCGGTTACTGGACAGCCTATGGTTACACCTTC.

In its sample, this clone ranks as medium-sized. CDR3 sequence (DNA): TGTGCTAGTGCCCTACCGATATCAGGGGGTGGCTACACCTTC. Translation gives CASALPISGGGYTF. V and J are TRBV12-5 and TRBJ1-2; the match to TRBD1 covers 7 bases. The V and J ends lost 7 bases and 7 bases, in that order; junction bases with no gene match: 12. Germline V gene data show CDR1 as LGHNT and CDR2 as FRNRAP. The CDR3 length is 14 residues.

The rearrangement uses TRBV11-2 and TRBJ2-7, with TRBD2 as a possible D gene (6 bases). In germline, CDR1 is SGHAT, CDR2 FQNNGV. The V end was cut by 6 bases, the J end by 3 bases, with 15 bases between. CDR3 length equals 14 residues. In DNA form, the CDR3 reads TGTGCCAGCAGTTTTAGCGGCAGCCGCTACGAGCAGTACTTC. The encoded protein is CASSFSGSRYEQYF.

By share, this clone counts as medium-sized. The V call is TRBV2, the J call TRBJ2-2, with D perhaps given as TRBD1 or TRBD2 (5 bases each). Trimming left V 6 bases short and J 5 bases short, with 13 bases between. Looked up from germline, CDR1 is SNHLY and CDR2 is FYNNEI. The CDR3 consists of 14 residues. This CDR3 is CASSPIWGTGELFF. DNA of the CDR3: TGTGCCAGCAGCCCCATTTGGGGGACCGGGGAGCTGTTTTTT. Together with reference TRBV2 and TRBJ2-2, the CDR3 gives the full variable domain: EPEVTQTPSHQVTQMGQEVILRCVPISNHLYFYWYRQILGQKVEFLVSFYNNEISEKSEIFDDQFSVERPDGSNFTLKIRSTKLEDSAMYFCASSPIWGTGELFFGEGSRLTVL.

This clone is medium-sized within its sample. The genes are TRBV28 and TRBJ2-5, with 7 nucleotides matching TRBD2. The CDR3 sequence is 16 residues long. The V gene's germline CDR1 is MDHEN and CDR2 SYDVKM. With 6 bases clipped from V and 2 bases from J, the junction kept 12 bases outside the gene matches. CDR3 bases: TGTGCCAGCAGCCCCCGCGGGGGAACGCGGCAAGAGACCCAGTACTTC. Translation: CASSPRGGTRQETQYF.

The chain employs TRBV30 and TRBJ1-1, with TRBD1 matching over 7 bases. The CDR3 loop spans 12 amino acids. Germline V lookup: CDR1 GTSNPN, CDR2 SVGIG (reference sequence). The CDR3 DNA reads as TGTGCGTTCGACAGGGAGAGGACTGAAGCTTTCTTT. Protein sequence: CAFDRERTEAFF.

The J gene is TRBJ2-7, the V gene TRBV4-3; the D gene is possibly TRBD1 (5 bases). The CDR3 length is 15 residues. Germline assignment: CDR1 LGHNA and CDR2 YSLEER. V lost 4 bases and J lost 2, with 15 bases in between. CDR3 in amino acids: CASSPSSGIPYEQYF. The CDR3 nucleotides are TGCGCCAGCAGCCCCTCGTCAGGGATACCCTACGAGCAGTACTTC.

This clone was seen ten or more times. At the DNA level, this CDR3 is encoded by other sequences in the same sample as well. The genes are TRBV11-2 and TRBJ1-2; D possibly corresponds to TRBD1 (5 bases). Germline V lookup: CDR1 SGHAT, CDR2 FQNNGV. V was trimmed by 2 bases and J by 3 bases, leaving 16 bases between them. This CDR3 comprises 16 residues. The CDR3 sequence is CASSLTTVTGHYGYTF. The DNA for the CDR3 is TGTGCCAGCAGCTTAACCACCGTTACAGGTCACTATGGCTACACCTTC.

This clone was seen repeatedly, ten times or more. The CDR3 reads CAWSAGGGNTDTQYF. The CDR3 nucleotides read TGTGCCTGGAGTGCGGGGGGGGGAAACACAGATACGCAGTATTTT. V gene TRBV30 combines with J gene TRBJ2-3; TRBD2 agrees at 8 bases. The germline CDR1 and CDR2 sequences are GTSNPN and SVGIG (reference sequence). The CDR3 runs to 15 residues. Losses at the gene ends were 1 base for V and 2 bases for J; bases not matched to a gene: 5.

The DNA for the CDR3 is TGTGCCAGCAGCCAGCAGGGGGCCGGGGAGCTGTTTTTT. Residues: CASSQQGAGELFF. This rearrangement joins TRBV3-1 to TRBJ2-2; 7 bases fit TRBD1. V shed 3 bases and J 6 bases; nucleotides not matched to a gene: 1. CDR3 length: 13 residues. Germline V gene sequence: CDR1 LGHDT, CDR2 YNNKEL (reference sequence).

The gene calls are TRBV14 and TRBJ2-3; a weak D match, TRBD2 (5 bases). V gave up 0 bases and J gave up 5 bases, with 15 bases separating them. The CDR3 is 16 amino acids. Looked up from germline, CDR1 is SGHDN and CDR2 is FVKESK. The CDR3 here is CASSQDQITGKDTQYF. The CDR3 coding sequence is TGTGCCAGCAGCCAAGATCAAATCACGGGAAAAGATACGCAGTATTTT. The full variable domain, completed using reference TRBV14 and TRBJ2-3, is EAGVTQFPSHSVIEKGQTVTLRCDPISGHDNLYWYRRVMGKEIKFLLHFVKESKQDESGMPNNRFLAERTGGTYSTLKVQPAELEDSGVYFCASSQDQITGKDTQYFGPGTRLTVL.

This clone showed up just a few times. The chain links TRBV12-3 or TRBV12-4 to TRBJ2-1, with a weak D call TRBD1 (5 bases). The CDR3 runs 12 residues. V was clipped by 6 bases and J by 6 bases, with 9 bases between them. CDR3 DNA sequence: TGTGCCAGCAGGACAGCCGGCAATGAGCAGTTCTTC. It yields the protein CASRTAGNEQFF.

In its sample, this clone ranks as medium-sized. V is TRBV19 and J is TRBJ1-3; D gene unclear. Germline CDR1 LNHDA, CDR2 SQIVND (reference sequence). The CDR3 runs 15 residues. Trimming stripped 3 bases from V and 0 bases from J, with 9 bases between. The CDR3 spells CASSIPADSGNTIYF. The CDR3 DNA is TGTGCCAGTAGTATCCCGGCAGACTCTGGAAACACCATATATTTT.

The table lists this clone with many counts. The chain carries TRBV5-1 and TRBJ1-1, with TRBD1 identical over 8 bases. This CDR3 region has 18 residues. Germline V gene sequence: CDR1 SGHRS, CDR2 YFSETQ. The V and J ends lost 1 base and 3 bases, in that order; junction bases with no gene match: 14. The CDR3 DNA follows: TGCGCCAGCAGCTTGCGCACCCCAGGGGGCGGGGGGTACACTGAAGCTTTCTTT. This encodes CASSLRTPGGGGYTEAFF.

There are a few counts of this clone. Here the CDR3 reads CASAGTANYGYTF. In DNA, the CDR3 is TGTGCCAGCGCCGGGACAGCCAACTATGGCTACACCTTC. V gene TRBV19 combines with J gene TRBJ1-2; TRBD1 agrees at 7 bases. The CDR3 spans 13 residues. CDR1 is LNHDA, CDR2 SQIVND, per germline (reference sequence). Losses at the gene ends were 9 bases for V and 2 bases for J; bases not matched to a gene: 6. The full variable domain, rest sourced from reference TRBV19 and TRBJ1-2, is DGGITQSPKYLFRKEGQNVTLSCEQNLNHDAMYWYRQDPGQGLRLIYYSQIVNDFQKGDIAEGYSVSREKKESFPLTVTSAQKNPTAFYLCASAGTANYGYTFGSGTRLTVV.